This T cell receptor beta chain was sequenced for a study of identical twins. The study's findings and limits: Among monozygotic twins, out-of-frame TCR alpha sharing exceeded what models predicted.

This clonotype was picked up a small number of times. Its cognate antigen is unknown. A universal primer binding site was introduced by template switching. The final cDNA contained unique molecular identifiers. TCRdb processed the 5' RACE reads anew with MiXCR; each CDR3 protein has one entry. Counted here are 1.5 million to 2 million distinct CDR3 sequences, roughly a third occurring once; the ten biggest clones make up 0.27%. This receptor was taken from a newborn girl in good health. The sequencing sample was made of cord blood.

The chain's CDR3 is CASSLAQYRGRINYGYTF. The DNA of the CDR3 is TGTGCCAGCAGCTTGGCCCAATACAGGGGGCGGATTAACTATGGCTACACCTTC. This rearrangement joins TRBV5-8 to TRBJ1-2; TRBD1 matches at 9 bases. Germline V gene data show CDR1 as SGHTS and CDR2 as YDEGEE. The CDR3 spans 18 residues. After removal of 0 bases from V and 1 base from J, the junction contained 10 bases not matched to a gene.